This TCR beta chain was sequenced in a study of T cells in Graves' hyperthyroidism and ophthalmopathy. Study conclusions and caveats: Most thyroid clonotypes expanded above 0.001 appeared in blood too.

Using RNA transcripts as the source, TCR beta CDR3 regions were amplified. TCR CDR3 regions were first amplified by RT-PCR with HTBI primers. TCRdb re-derived calls from the multiplex PCR reads in MiXCR, one entry per CDR3 protein. This table holds about 420,000 distinct CDR3 sequences, roughly an eighth found once. This CDR3 spans 16 amino acids. Germline-derived CDR1 and CDR2 are WNHNN and SYGVQD (reference sequence). Deletions cut 2 bases from V and 0 bases from J, with 12 bases between. This clonotype was detected many times. No antigen is known for it. Sequenced: blood. The sequence derives from a woman between 18 and 29 years old with Graves' hyperthyroidism. The chain combines TRBV10-1 with TRBJ2-3, with unresolved D. As DNA, the CDR3 is TGCGCCAGCAGTGAGCTGAAGACCCCTAGCACAGATACGCAGTATTTT. The encoded protein is CASSELKTPSTDTQYF.